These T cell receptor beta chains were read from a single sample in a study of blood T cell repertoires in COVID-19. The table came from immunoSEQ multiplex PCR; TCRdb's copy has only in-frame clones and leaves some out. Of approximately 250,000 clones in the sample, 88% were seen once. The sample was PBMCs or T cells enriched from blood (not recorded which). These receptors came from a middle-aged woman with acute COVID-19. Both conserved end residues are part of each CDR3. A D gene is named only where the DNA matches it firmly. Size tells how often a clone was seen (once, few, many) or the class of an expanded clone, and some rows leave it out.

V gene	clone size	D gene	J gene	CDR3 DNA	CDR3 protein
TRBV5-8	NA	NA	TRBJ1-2	TGTGCCAGCAGCCCTACAGGGAATCCTAACTATGGCTACACCTTC	CASSPTGNPNYGYTF
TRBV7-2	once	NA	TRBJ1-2	TGTGCCAGCAGCTTAGCGCCTTCCCAATTGGGGGGTGGCTACACCTTC	CASSLAPSQLGGGYTF
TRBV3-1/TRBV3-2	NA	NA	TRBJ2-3	TGTGCCAGCAGCCAAGGGGGCTCTAGCGCAAGCACAGATACGCAGTATTTT	CASSQGGSSASTDTQYF
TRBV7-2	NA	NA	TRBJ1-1	TGTGCCAGCACCCTCTTTGGGAGAGACACTGAAGCTTTCTTT	CASTLFGRDTEAFF
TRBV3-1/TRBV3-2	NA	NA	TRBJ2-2	TGTGCCAGCAGCCAAATCACAGGGTCGTCGGGGGAGCTGTTTTTT	CASSQITGSSGELFF
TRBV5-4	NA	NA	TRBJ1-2	TGTGCCAGCAGCTTGGACAGGGAATACAATGGCTACACCTTC	CASSLDREYNGYTF
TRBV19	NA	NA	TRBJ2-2	TGTGCCAGTAGTATAGATCTGCGAAGGAGGAACACCGGGGAGCTGTTTTTT	CASSIDLRRRNTGELFF
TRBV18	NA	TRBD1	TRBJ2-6	TGTGCCAGCTCACGGGGACAGGGTAACTCTGGGGCCAACGTCCTGACTTTC	CASSRGQGNSGANVLTF
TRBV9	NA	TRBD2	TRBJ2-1	TGTGCCAGCAGCTCCCCCAGCGGGGGCTCCTACAATGAGCAGTTCTTC	CASSSPSGGSYNEQFF
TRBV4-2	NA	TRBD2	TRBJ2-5	TGTGCCAGCAGCCAAGATGATAGCGGGGTACAAGAGACCCAGTACTTC	CASSQDDSGVQETQYF
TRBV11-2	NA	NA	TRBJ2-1	TGTGCCAGCAGCCAGGGGTATGAGCAGTTCTTC	CASSQGYEQFF
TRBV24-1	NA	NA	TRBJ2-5	TGTGCCACCGCGAAGCCGGGATCCGGGGAGACCCAGTACTTC	CATAKPGSGETQYF
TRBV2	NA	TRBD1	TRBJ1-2	TGTGCCAGCAGTTTGAAACAGGGGGCAGGCTACACCTTC	CASSLKQGAGYTF
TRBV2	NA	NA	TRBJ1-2	TGTGCCAGCAGTGAAGACAAGTACTATGGCTACACCTTC	CASSEDKYYGYTF
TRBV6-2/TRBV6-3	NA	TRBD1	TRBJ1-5	TGTGCCAGCAGTTATGGACAGGGGGCGAATCAGCCCCAGCATTTT	CASSYGQGANQPQHF
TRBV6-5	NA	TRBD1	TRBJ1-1	TGTGCCAGCAGAATTAACAGGGGAGAGAACACTGAAGCTTTCTTT	CASRINRGENTEAFF
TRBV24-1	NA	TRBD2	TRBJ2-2	TGTGCCACAGACCCAGGAGGGTGGCTAGCGGGACCTGCGAACACCGGGGAGCTGTTTTTT	CATDPGGWLAGPANTGELFF
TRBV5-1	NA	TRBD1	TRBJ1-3	TGCGCCAGCAGCTTGTCGGACAGGGTAGTCTCTGGAAACACCATATATTTT	CASSLSDRVVSGNTIYF
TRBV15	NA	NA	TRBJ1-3	TGTGCCACCAGCAGAGATCGAACCGGTATTGGAAACACCATATATTTT	CATSRDRTGIGNTIYF
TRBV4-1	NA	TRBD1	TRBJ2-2	TGCGCCAGCAGCCAACAGGGGGCGAACACCGGGGAGCTGTTTTTT	CASSQQGANTGELFF
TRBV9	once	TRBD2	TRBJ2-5	TGTGCCAGCAGCGGTTGGACTAGCGGGAGGGGCGGTATGGAGACCCAGTACTTC	CASSGWTSGRGGMETQYF
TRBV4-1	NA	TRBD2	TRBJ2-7	TGCGCCAGCAGCCAAGCTTACAGCGGGGCCGAGCAGTACTTC	CASSQAYSGAEQYF
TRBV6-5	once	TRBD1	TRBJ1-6	TGTGCCAGCAGAGACAGGGGTGTCGACAATTCACCCCTCCACTTT	CASRDRGVDNSPLHF
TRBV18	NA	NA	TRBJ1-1	TGTGCCAGCTCACCAGAGGGTATGAGGCTGACTGAAGCTTTCTTT	CASSPEGMRLTEAFF
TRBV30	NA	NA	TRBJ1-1	TGTGCCTGGTCGGGACATAAGAACACTGAAGCTTTCTTT	CAWSGHKNTEAFF
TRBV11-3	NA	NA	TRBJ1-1	TGTGCCAGCAGACCGGAGGGGAGGGACACTGAAGCTTTCTTT	CASRPEGRDTEAFF
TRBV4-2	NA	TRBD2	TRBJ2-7	TGTGCCAGCAGCCAAGGAAGCGGGGACTCCTCCTACGAGCAGTACTTC	CASSQGSGDSSYEQYF
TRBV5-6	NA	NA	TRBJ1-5	TGTGCCAGCAGCTTTATCGGGGGATCGGGTCAGCCCCAGCATTTT	CASSFIGGSGQPQHF
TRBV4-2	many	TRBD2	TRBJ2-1	TGTGCCAGCAGCCAAGAGGGGTCGGGGGGAAACAATGAGCAGTTCTTC	CASSQEGSGGNNEQFF